These 3 T cell receptor beta chains came from one sample sequenced in a study of cytomegalovirus exposure and HLA in healthy donors. Primers: 60 Vbeta forward and 13 Jbeta reverse. Only in-frame clones appear in the TCRdb table, and some are missing; sequencing was by immunoSEQ multiplex PCR. This sample's clone table lists about 120,000 clones. Sequences were obtained from PBMCs. Source of these receptors: a man aged 35-49 years in good health and CMV-seropositive.

A note on this clone: The sample carries other DNA sequences with the same CDR3. The chain combines TRBV4-2 with TRBJ1-4, with 8 bases identical to TRBD1. CDR1 LGHNA and CDR2 YNFKEQ come from the germline V gene. J gave up 5 bases and V 0 bases, and 2 bases lay outside the gene matches. CDR3 size: 15 residues. The CDR3, as DNA: TGTGCCAGCAGCCAAGAAGGGACAGGCAATGAAAAACTGTTTTTT. Translating gives CASSQEGTGNEKLFF.

The V call is TRBV28, the J call TRBJ1-2, with D unresolved. Trimming pared 4 bases from V and 0 bases from J, leaving 12 bases between. The length of the CDR3 is 15 residues. Germline V gene data show CDR1 as MDHEN and CDR2 as SYDVKM. The CDR3: CASSSPTTTNYGYTF. In DNA form, the CDR3 reads TGTGCCAGCAGTTCACCGACAACCACTAACTATGGCTACACCTTC.

V gene TRBV19 combines with J gene TRBJ1-5, with TRBD1 matching over 11 bases. The V gene's germline CDR1 is LNHDA and CDR2 SQIVND (reference sequence). CDR3 length: 17 amino acids. Trimming cost V 6 bases and J 4 bases; bases outside gene matches: 11. CDR3 in amino acids: CASSPGTGGFENQPQHF. The CDR3 DNA sequence: TGTGCCAGTAGCCCCGGGACAGGGGGGTTTGAGAATCAGCCCCAGCATTTT.